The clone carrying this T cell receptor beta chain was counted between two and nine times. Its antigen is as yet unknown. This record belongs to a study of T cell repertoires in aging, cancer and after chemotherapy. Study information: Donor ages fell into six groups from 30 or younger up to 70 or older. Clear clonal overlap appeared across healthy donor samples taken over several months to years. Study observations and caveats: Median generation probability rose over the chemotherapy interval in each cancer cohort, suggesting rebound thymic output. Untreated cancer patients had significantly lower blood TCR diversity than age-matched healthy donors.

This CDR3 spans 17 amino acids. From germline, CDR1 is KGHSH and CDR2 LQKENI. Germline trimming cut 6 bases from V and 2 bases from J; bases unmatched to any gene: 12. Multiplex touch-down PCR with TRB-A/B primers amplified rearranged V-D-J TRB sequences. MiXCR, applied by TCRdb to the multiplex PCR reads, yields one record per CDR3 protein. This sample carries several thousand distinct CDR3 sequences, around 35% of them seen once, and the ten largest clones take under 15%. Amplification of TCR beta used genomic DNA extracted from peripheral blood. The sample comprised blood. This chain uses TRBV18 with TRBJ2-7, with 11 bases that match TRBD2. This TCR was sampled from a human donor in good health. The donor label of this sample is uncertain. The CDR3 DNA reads TGTGCCAGCTCTCAGACTAGCGGGACATCCTATACCTACGAGCAGTACTTC. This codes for CASSQTSGTSYTYEQYF.